This record covers a single TCR beta chain. No cognate antigen has been identified for it. No base qualities exist here, and no much larger clone lies one base off it. The data were taken from a study of T cells after yellow fever vaccination (dated by TCRdb to 2018 to 2020). Looking at the study overall: The SMART-Seq v4 Ultra Low Input RNA kit was used to prepare libraries from fractions with low cell numbers. Two healthy male donors, one aged 18 to 29 and one aged 30 to 39 years, were included in the cohort. Blood was drawn at multiple timepoints before and after primary and secondary immunization, with bulk PBMC replicates and cell subsets isolated. To follow T-cell clones before and after both primary and booster YFV17D yellow fever vaccination, bulk TCR alpha and beta repertoires underwent longitudinal sequencing. Study-wide findings and limitations: FACS-sorted repertoires could contain abundant contaminating clonotypes from the bulk population, so computational filtering was required. Most clones expanded after primary vaccination were re-detected after the booster (almost 98% of CD4 and 88% of CD8), suggesting broad memory maintenance. A small share of clonotypes was detected in both CD4 and CD8 compartments, with the overlap likely arising from convergent recombination. The study included only two donors, which limits how far the findings can be generalized. The secondary T-cell response was found to be weaker but faster than the primary response, with a peak reached on day 5 rather than on day 15.

The sample's treatment or condition label, decoded: live attenuated yellow fever vaccine strain. At each blood-draw timepoint, two biological replicates of bulk PBMCs were collected. PBMCs were isolated from peripheral blood using a standard Ficoll-Paque protocol. TriZol was used to extract RNA from bulk PBMCs, CD4 and CD8 fractions, and dextramer-positive and dextramer-negative fractions. TCR cDNA was synthesized by 5'RACE template switching, through which a universal primer site and unique molecular identifiers were introduced. cDNA synthesis was primed from both the TCR alpha and TCR beta constant segments. Library amplification involved two PCR steps, and the second step added sample barcodes and sequencing adapters. Sequencing of libraries was done on Illumina HiSeq 2500 (2x100 bp) or NovaSeq (2x150 bp). As for the original processing: Demultiplexing of reads and collapsing into UMI consensus sequences were performed with MIGEC, and V(D)J alignment was carried out with MiXCR. Clonotypes responding to the vaccine were identified with edgeR on replicate PBMC samples, with the criteria of FDR below 0.01 and a log2 fold change above 5 up to day 15. Each bulk clonotype was labeled CD4 or CD8 based on which sequenced repertoire, CD4 or CD8, contained the clonotype at higher abundance. TCRdb trimmed public reads at Q25 via fastp, called clones via MiXCR and kept in-frame beta chains. Rows with a matching CDR3 protein are joined into one entry that keeps the most common DNA and genes. The authors' filters were not applied to this entry. The sample yields roughly 520,000 distinct CDR3 sequences; around a fifth were counted once. Jointly, the top ten make up roughly a sixth of the sample.

V loses 4 bases at its end and J loses 0 bases; junction bases beyond the gene matches: 11. The CDR3 goes from the cysteine to the phenylalanine over 17 residues. Only the CDR3 DNA stays, 51 bases, in frame from base 1. The germline V gene gives CDR1 as SGDLS and CDR2 as YYNGEE. Recombination connected TRBV9 to TRBJ2-3; TRBD1 aligns with 7 central bases. The sample in question was PBMCs, obtained about 21 days after the first yellow fever vaccination. The sequence derives from a man younger than 35 who received the YFV17D yellow fever vaccine. The bases read TGTGCCAGCAGCCCCCGACAGGGAACCGCTAGCACAGATACGCAGTATTTT. This codes for CASSPRQGTASTDTQYF.